This T cell receptor (beta chain) is drawn from a study of blood T cell repertoires in COVID-19. V was pared by 1 base and J by 2 bases, with 15 bases between. Germline loops: CDR1 SGHAT, CDR2 FQNNGV. There are 16 residues in the CDR3. Assay: immunoSEQ multiplex PCR; the TCRdb copy retains only in-frame clones and omits some. The data contain tens of thousands of clones, about 85% of them singletons. The sequenced sample consisted of peripheral blood. The chain couples TRBV11-2 to TRBJ2-7, with D perhaps matching TRBD1 (6 bases). The receptor comes from a man aged 70-80 years with acute or convalescent COVID-19. Here the CDR3 reads CASSLGAWDKPYEQYF. CDR3 nucleotide sequence: TGTGCCAGCAGCTTAGGGGCTTGGGACAAACCCTACGAGCAGTACTTC.